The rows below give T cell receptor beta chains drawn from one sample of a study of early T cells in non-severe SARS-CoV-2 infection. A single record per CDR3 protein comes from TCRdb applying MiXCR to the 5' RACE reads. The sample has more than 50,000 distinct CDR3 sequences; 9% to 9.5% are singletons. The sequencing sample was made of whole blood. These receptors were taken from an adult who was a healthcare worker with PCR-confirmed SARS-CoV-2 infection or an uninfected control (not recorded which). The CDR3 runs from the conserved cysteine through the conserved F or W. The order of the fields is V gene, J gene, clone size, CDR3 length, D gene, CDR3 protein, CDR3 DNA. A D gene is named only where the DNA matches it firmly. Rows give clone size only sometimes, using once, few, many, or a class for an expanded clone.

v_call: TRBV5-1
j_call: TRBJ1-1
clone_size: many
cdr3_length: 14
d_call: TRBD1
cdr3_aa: CASSLNTGGTEAFF
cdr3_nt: TGCGCCAGCAGCTTGAACACAGGGGGCACTGAAGCTTTCTTT

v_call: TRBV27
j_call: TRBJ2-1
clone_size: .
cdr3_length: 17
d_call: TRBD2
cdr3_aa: CASRLYAMGGGINEQFF
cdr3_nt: TGTGCCAGCAGACTATATGCCATGGGGGGAGGGATCAATGAGCAGTTCTTC

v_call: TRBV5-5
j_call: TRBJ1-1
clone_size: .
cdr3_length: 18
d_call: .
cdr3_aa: CASTSPFGLKESGTEAFF
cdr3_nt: TGTGCCAGCACCTCCCCGTTCGGGTTGAAGGAAAGTGGGACTGAAGCTTTCTTT

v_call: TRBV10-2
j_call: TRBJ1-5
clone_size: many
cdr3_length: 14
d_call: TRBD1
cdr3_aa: CASSLGQGSRPQHF
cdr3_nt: TGCGCCAGCAGTCTAGGACAGGGGAGTAGACCCCAGCATTTT

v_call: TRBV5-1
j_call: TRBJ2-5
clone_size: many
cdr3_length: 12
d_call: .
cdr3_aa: CASRLTEETQYF
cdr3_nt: TGCGCCAGCCGCTTAACCGAAGAGACCCAGTACTTC

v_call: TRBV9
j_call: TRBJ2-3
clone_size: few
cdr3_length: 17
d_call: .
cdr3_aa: CASSVASGILGGDTQYF
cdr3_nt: TGTGCCAGCAGCGTAGCTTCGGGGATTCTCGGAGGGGATACGCAGTATTTT

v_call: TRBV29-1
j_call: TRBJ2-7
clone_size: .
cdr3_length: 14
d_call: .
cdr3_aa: CSVEGQAYPYEQYF
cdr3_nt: TGCAGCGTTGAAGGACAGGCCTACCCCTACGAGCAGTACTTC

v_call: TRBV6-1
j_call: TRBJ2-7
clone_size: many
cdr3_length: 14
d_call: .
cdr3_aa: CASRVRGERYEQYF
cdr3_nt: TGTGCCAGCAGAGTCAGGGGTGAGAGGTACGAGCAGTACTTC

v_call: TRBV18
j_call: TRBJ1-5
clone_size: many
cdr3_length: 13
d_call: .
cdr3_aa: CASSLNRDQPQHF
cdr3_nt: TGTGCCAGCTCACTGAACAGGGATCAGCCCCAGCATTTT

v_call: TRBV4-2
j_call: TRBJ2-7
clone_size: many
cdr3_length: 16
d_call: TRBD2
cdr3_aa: CASSQEPGTSGYEQYF
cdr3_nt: TGTGCCAGCAGCCAAGAACCCGGGACTAGCGGGTACGAGCAGTACTTC

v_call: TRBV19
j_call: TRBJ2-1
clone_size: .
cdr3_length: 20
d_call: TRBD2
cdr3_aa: CASSIDFAVSGTFSYNEQFF
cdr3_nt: TGTGCCAGTAGTATCGATTTCGCGGTGAGCGGGACCTTCTCCTACAATGAGCAGTTCTTC

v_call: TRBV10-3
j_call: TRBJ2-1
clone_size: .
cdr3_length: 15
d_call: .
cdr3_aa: CAISDFLSSYNEQFF
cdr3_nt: TGTGCCATCAGTGACTTTCTAAGCTCCTACAATGAGCAGTTCTTC

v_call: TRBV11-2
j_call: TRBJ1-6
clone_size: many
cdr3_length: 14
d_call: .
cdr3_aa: CATSRGAENSPLHF
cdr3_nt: TGTGCCACTTCGCGGGGGGCTGAGAATTCACCCCTCCACTTT

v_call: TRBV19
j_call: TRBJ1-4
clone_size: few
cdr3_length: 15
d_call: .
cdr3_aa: CASTRSSGPNEKLFF
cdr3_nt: TGTGCCAGTACCAGATCTTCGGGTCCCAATGAAAAACTGTTTTTT

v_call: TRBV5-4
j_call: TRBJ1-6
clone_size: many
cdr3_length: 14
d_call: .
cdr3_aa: CASRWAGRNSPLHF
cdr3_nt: TGTGCCAGCAGGTGGGCAGGGCGGAATTCACCCCTCCACTTT

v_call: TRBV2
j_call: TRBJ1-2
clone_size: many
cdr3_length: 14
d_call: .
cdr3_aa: CASSENGDDFGYTF
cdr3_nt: TGTGCCAGCAGTGAGAACGGGGACGATTTTGGCTACACCTTC

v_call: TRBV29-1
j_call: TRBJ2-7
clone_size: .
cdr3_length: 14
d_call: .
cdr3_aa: CSVRTSPQRGEQYF
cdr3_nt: TGCAGCGTGCGGACATCCCCCCAACGGGGGGAGCAGTACTTC

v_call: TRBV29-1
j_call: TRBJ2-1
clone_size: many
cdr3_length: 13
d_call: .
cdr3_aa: CSVLEAVGGEQFF
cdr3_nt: TGCAGCGTTCTTGAGGCAGTAGGCGGTGAGCAGTTCTTC

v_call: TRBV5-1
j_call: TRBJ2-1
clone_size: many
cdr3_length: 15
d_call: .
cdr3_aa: CASSFGGSSYNEQFF
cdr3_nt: TGCGCCAGCAGCTTTGGCGGTAGCTCCTACAATGAGCAGTTCTTC

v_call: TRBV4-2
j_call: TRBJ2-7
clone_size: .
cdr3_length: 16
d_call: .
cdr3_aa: CASSQVGTERTSEQYF
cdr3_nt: TGTGCCAGCAGCCAAGTAGGAACAGAAAGGACCTCCGAGCAGTACTTC

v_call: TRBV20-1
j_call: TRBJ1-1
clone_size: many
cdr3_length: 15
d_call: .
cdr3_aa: CSARDPQELNTEAFF
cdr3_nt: TGCAGTGCTAGAGATCCCCAGGAATTGAACACTGAAGCTTTCTTT

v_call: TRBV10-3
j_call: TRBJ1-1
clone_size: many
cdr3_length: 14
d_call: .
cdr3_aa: CAISERDTNTEAFF
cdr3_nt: TGTGCCATCAGTGAGAGGGACACGAACACTGAAGCTTTCTTT

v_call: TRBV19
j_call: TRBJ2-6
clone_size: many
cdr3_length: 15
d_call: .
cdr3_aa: CASSIQGSGANVLTF
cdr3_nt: TGTGCCAGTAGCATCCAGGGTTCGGGGGCCAACGTCCTGACTTTC

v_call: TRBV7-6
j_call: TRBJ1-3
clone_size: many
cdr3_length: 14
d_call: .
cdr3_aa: CASIMEQDGNTIYF
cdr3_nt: TGTGCCAGCATTATGGAGCAAGACGGAAACACCATATATTTT

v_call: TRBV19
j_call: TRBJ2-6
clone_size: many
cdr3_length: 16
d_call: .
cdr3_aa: CASSTYDSSGANVLTF
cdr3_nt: TGTGCCAGTAGTACCTACGACAGCTCTGGGGCCAACGTCCTGACTTTC